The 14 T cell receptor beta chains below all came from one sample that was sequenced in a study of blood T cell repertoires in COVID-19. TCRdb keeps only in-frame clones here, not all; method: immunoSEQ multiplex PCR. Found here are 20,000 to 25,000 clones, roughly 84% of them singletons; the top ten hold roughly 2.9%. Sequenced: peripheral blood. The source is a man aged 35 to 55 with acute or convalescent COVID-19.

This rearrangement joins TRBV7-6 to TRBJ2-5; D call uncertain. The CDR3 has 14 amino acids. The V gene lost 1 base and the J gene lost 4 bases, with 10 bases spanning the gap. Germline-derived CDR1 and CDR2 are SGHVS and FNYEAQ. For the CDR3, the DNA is TGTGCCAGCAGCTTAGGCGTAAATTCAGAGACCCAGTACTTC. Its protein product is CASSLGVNSETQYF.

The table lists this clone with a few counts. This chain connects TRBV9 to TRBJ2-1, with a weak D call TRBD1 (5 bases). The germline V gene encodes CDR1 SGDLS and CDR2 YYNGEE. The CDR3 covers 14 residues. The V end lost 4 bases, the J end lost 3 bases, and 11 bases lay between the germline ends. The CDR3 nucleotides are TGTGCCAGCAGCCCCCTAGACAGCTACAATGAGCAGTTCTTC. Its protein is CASSPLDSYNEQFF. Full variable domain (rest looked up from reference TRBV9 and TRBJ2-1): DSGVTQTPKHLITATGQRVTLRCSPRSGDLSVYWYQQSLDQGLQFLIQYYNGEERAKGNILERFSAQQFPDLHSELNLSSLELGDSALYFCASSPLDSYNEQFFGPGTRLTVL.

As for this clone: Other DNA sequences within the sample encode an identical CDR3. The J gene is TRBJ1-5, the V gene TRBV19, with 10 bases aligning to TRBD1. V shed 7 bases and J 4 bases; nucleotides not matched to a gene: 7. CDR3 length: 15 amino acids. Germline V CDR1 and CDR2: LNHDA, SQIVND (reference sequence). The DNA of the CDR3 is TGTGCCAGTACCCTGGGACAGGGGAGGAATCAGCCCCAGCATTTT. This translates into CASTLGQGRNQPQHF.

Here the CDR3 reads CASSEDRYHDLHF. The CDR3 DNA is TGTGCCAGCAGTGAAGACAGATATCATGACCTCCACTTT. J is TRBJ1-6 and V is TRBV5-6, with a tentative D call TRBD1 (5 bases). CDR1 is SGHDT and CDR2 is YYEEEE in the germline V gene. This CDR3 region has 13 residues. V was trimmed by 5 bases and J by 15 bases, leaving 18 bases between them.

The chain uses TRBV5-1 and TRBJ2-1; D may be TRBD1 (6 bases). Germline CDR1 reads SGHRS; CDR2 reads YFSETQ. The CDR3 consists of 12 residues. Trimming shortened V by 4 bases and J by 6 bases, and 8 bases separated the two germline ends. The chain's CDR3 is CASSGRGNEQFF. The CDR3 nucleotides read TGCGCCAGCAGCGGCAGGGGCAATGAGCAGTTCTTC.

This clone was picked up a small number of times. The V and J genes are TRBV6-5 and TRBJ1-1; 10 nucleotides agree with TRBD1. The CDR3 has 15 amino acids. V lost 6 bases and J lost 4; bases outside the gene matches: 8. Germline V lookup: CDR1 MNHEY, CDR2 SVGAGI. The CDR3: CASSGRQGAVTEAFF. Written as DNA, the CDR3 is TGTGCCAGCAGCGGAAGACAGGGGGCGGTCACTGAAGCTTTCTTT.

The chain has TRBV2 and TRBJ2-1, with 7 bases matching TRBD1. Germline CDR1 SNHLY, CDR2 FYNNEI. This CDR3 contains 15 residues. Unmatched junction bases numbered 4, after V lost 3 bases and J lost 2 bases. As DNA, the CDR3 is TGTGCCAGCAGTGAGGTGAGGGGGCCCTACAATGAGCAGTTCTTC. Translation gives CASSEVRGPYNEQFF.

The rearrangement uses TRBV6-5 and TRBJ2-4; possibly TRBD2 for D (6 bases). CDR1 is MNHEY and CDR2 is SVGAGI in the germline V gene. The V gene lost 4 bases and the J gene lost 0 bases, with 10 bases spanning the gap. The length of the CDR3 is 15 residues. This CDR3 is CASSSDYLAKNIQYF. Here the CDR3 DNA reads TGTGCCAGCAGTTCGGACTACTTAGCCAAAAACATTCAGTACTTC.

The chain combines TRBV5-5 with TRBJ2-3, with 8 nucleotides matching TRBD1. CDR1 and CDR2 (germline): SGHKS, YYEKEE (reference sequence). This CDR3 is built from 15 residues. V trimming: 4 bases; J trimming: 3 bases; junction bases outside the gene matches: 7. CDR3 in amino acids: CASSQDRVGTDTQYF. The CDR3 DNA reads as TGTGCCAGCAGCCAGGACAGGGTGGGAACAGATACGCAGTATTTT.

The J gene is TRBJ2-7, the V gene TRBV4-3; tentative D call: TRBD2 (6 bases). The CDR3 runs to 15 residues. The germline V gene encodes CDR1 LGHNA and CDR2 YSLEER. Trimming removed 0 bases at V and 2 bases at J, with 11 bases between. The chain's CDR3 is CASSQEVSGAYEQYF. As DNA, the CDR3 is TGCGCCAGCAGCCAAGAAGTATCGGGAGCCTACGAGCAGTACTTC.

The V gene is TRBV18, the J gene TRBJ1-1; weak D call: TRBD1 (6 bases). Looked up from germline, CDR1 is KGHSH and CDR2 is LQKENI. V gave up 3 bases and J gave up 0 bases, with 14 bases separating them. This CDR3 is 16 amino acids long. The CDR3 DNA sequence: TGTGCCAGCTCACCGGGGGCAGGGGCCTTGAACACTGAAGCTTTCTTT. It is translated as CASSPGAGALNTEAFF.

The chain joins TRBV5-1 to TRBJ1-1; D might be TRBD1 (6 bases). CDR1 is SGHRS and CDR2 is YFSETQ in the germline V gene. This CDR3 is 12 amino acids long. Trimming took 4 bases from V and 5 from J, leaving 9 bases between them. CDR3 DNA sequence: TGCGCCAGCAGCCTTCAGGGGACTGAAGCTTTCTTT. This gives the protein CASSLQGTEAFF.

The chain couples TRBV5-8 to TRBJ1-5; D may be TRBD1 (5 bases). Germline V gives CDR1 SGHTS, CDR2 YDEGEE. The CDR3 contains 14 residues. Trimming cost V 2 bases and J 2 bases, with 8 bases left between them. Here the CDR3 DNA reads TGTGCCAGCAGCTTCCGGGGGGGCAATCAGCCCCAGCATTTT. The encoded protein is CASSFRGGNQPQHF.

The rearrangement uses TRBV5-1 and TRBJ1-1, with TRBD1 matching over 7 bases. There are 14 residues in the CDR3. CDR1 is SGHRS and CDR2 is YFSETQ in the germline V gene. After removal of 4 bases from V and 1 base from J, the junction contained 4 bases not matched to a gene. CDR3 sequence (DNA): TGCGCCAGCAGCATCGACAGGGAGAACACTGAAGCTTTCTTT. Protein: CASSIDRENTEAFF.